A selection of T cell receptor beta chains follows, all from one sample in a study of blood T cell repertoires in COVID-19. Sequencing was performed with immunoSEQ multiplex PCR; in TCRdb, only in-frame clones are kept and a portion is missing. Of under 250,000 clones listed, 70% to 80% were seen once; the top ten hold approximately 5.9%. The specimen sequenced was peripheral blood. The receptor source for this set is a woman between 40 and 55 years old with COVID-19, enrolled during active disease. The CDR3 runs from the conserved cysteine through the conserved F or W. The order of the fields is V gene, clone size, J gene, D gene, CDR3 protein, CDR3 DNA. D genes are given only for firm matches. A clone size is listed for some rows: how often the clone was seen (once, few, many), or a class if it is expanded.

TRBV3-1/TRBV3-2	-	TRBJ2-1	-	CASSQGRLGNEQFF	TGTGCCAGCAGCCAAGGAAGACTAGGCAATGAGCAGTTCTTC
TRBV12-3/TRBV12-4	-	TRBJ2-7	-	CASSLPRTSRQYF	TGTGCCAGCAGTTTACCTCGGACTTCGCGACAGTACTTC
TRBV7-9	few	TRBJ1-1	TRBD1	CASSPLDRVLNTEAFF	TGTGCCAGCAGCCCCCTCGACAGGGTTTTGAACACTGAAGCTTTCTTT
TRBV5-1	once	TRBJ2-7	-	CASSVNSYEQYF	TGCGCCAGCAGCGTCAACTCCTACGAGCAGTACTTC
TRBV5-4	-	TRBJ2-7	TRBD1	CASSHIAGGLREQYF	TGTGCCAGCAGCCACATAGCAGGGGGTCTACGCGAGCAGTACTTC
TRBV5-1	-	TRBJ2-5	-	CASSLDPGVQETQYF	TGCGCCAGCAGCTTGGATCCAGGGGTCCAAGAGACCCAGTACTTC
TRBV28	-	TRBJ2-2	-	CASSPGTGFAGELFF	TGTGCCAGCAGTCCCGGGACTGGGTTCGCCGGGGAGCTGTTTTTT
TRBV10-1	-	TRBJ2-2	-	CASRAYTGELFF	TGCGCCAGCAGGGCCTACACCGGGGAGCTGTTTTTT
TRBV6-6	-	TRBJ1-2	-	CASSPRDGYTF	TGTGCCAGCAGTCCCAGGGATGGCTACACCTTC
TRBV20-1	-	TRBJ1-6	-	CSARDLAALHF	TGCAGTGCTAGAGATCTGGCGGCCCTCCACTTT
TRBV9	few	TRBJ2-2	-	CASSFTLDGSELFF	TGTGCCAGCAGCTTCACCTTAGACGGGTCGGAGCTGTTTTTT
TRBV9	-	TRBJ1-2	TRBD1	CASERGQGSNYGYTF	TGTGCCAGCGAACGGGGACAGGGGTCTAACTATGGCTACACCTTC
TRBV28	-	TRBJ1-4	-	CASSPGHSATNEKLFF	TGTGCCAGCAGCCCAGGACATAGTGCAACTAATGAAAAACTGTTTTTT
TRBV19	-	TRBJ2-4	TRBD1	CAAGTGDF	TGTGCCGCGGGGACAGGGGACTTC
TRBV2	-	TRBJ1-2	-	CASSGGGGYTF	TGTGCCAGCAGTGGGGGGGGCGGCTACACCTTC
TRBV6-5	few	TRBJ2-7	TRBD2	CATAGLAGVVQYF	TGTGCCACCGCGGGACTAGCGGGAGTAGTGCAGTACTTC
TRBV6-5	-	TRBJ1-2	TRBD1	CASRGQGTYGYTF	TGTGCCAGCAGGGGACAGGGGACCTATGGCTACACCTTC
TRBV23-1	-	TRBJ1-6	TRBD1	CASSHIPGGGNSPLHF	TGCGCCAGCAGTCATATCCCAGGGGGCGGAAATTCACCCCTCCACTTT
TRBV9	-	TRBJ2-2	TRBD1	CASSVPGQGYTGELFF	TGTGCCAGCAGCGTGCCGGGACAGGGATACACCGGGGAGCTGTTTTTT
TRBV10-3	-	TRBJ1-1	-	CAISESMGGGSAFF	TGTGCCATCAGTGAGTCGATGGGCGGGGGTTCGGCTTTCTTT